A selection of T cell receptor beta chains follows, all from one sample in a study of OX40 agonist ivuxolimab in advanced cancers. Repertoires were generated with immunoSEQ multiplex PCR, while TCRdb's copy carries only in-frame clones and drops some. The repertoire consists of nearly 110,000 clones, with approximately 89% occurring once and the leading ten covering 1.2%. This sample comprised CD4+ or CD8+ T cells sorted from blood, obtained in a trial of the OX40 agonist ivuxolimab. The receptors derive from an adult with an advanced solid tumor such as melanoma, head and neck, liver or kidney cancer. Each CDR3 is given with its conserved first and last residue. The order of the fields is D gene, J gene, V gene, clone size, CDR3 protein, CDR3 DNA. D genes are given only for firm matches. Clone size is given for some rows only: seen once, a few or many times, or a class if the clone is expanded.

-	TRBJ2-2	TRBV7-3	-	CASSLNRGRELFF	TGTGCCAGCAGCTTAAATAGGGGAAGGGAGCTGTTTTTT
-	TRBJ1-2	TRBV6-6	-	CASNLIPMNYTF	TGTGCCAGCAATCTGATACCCATGAACTACACCTTC
TRBD1	TRBJ1-1	TRBV10-1	once	CASKSGQGDTEAFF	TGCGCCAGCAAATCGGGACAGGGTGACACTGAAGCTTTCTTT
-	TRBJ1-4	TRBV11-2	-	CASSLEIRSRNEKLFF	TGTGCCAGCAGCTTAGAGATTCGGTCTAGGAATGAAAAACTGTTTTTT
-	TRBJ2-5	TRBV5-1	-	CASSLAPHPEETQYF	TGCGCCAGCAGCTTGGCCCCCCACCCGGAAGAGACCCAGTACTTC
-	TRBJ1-3	TRBV18	-	CASSPGTGGNTIYF	TGTGCCAGCTCACCAGGGACGGGAGGAAACACCATATATTTT
-	TRBJ2-7	TRBV4-1	-	CASSPGTRLDEQYF	TGCGCCAGCAGCCCCGGGACAAGGCTGGACGAGCAGTACTTC
-	TRBJ1-2	TRBV28	-	CASGQGPRGYTF	TGTGCCAGCGGGCAGGGGCCGCGTGGCTACACCTTC
TRBD1	TRBJ1-1	TRBV2	-	CASRKDRGQSTEAFF	TGTGCCAGCAGAAAGGACAGGGGGCAAAGCACTGAAGCTTTCTTT
-	TRBJ1-5	TRBV10-2	-	CASSERYQPQHF	TGCGCCAGCAGTGAAAGGTATCAGCCCCAGCATTTT
-	TRBJ1-1	TRBV5-5	-	CASSKDGYTEAFF	TGTGCCAGCAGCAAGGACGGATACACTGAAGCTTTCTTT
TRBD2	TRBJ2-1	TRBV10-3	-	CAITPGTSLYNEQFF	TGTGCCATCACTCCCGGGACTAGCCTTTACAATGAGCAGTTCTTC
-	TRBJ1-3	TRBV28	-	CASSPGEVFGNTIYF	TGTGCCAGCAGCCCGGGGGAAGTATTCGGAAACACCATATATTTT
TRBD1	TRBJ2-2	TRBV28	-	CASSPRQGRGELFF	TGTGCCAGCAGTCCCAGACAGGGGCGGGGGGAGCTGTTTTTT
-	TRBJ2-7	TRBV5-4	-	CASSLEGSSYEQYF	TGTGCCAGCAGCTTGGAGGGCTCATCCTACGAGCAGTACTTC
-	TRBJ1-3	TRBV28	-	CASHYPSGNTIYF	TGTGCCAGCCACTACCCGTCTGGAAACACCATATATTTT
-	TRBJ2-3	TRBV27	-	CASSPLGSQDTDTQYF	TGTGCCAGCAGCCCCCTGGGGAGCCAGGACACAGATACGCAGTATTTT
TRBD1	TRBJ1-5	TRBV27	-	CASSLAGTVGFLSQPQHF	TGTGCCAGCAGTTTGGCGGGGACAGTTGGGTTTCTAAGTCAGCCCCAGCATTTT
-	TRBJ1-2	TRBV7-2	-	CARAETGAEGYTF	TGTGCCAGAGCCGAGACAGGTGCCGAGGGCTACACCTTC
TRBD2	TRBJ2-1	TRBV5-6	-	CASSMGRLAGGKDEQFF	TGTGCCAGCAGCATGGGGAGACTAGCGGGAGGCAAGGATGAGCAGTTCTTC
-	TRBJ2-7	TRBV5-4	once	CASSPGRQGAGEQYF	TGTGCCAGCAGCCCCGGGAGGCAGGGGGCGGGCGAGCAGTACTTC
-	TRBJ2-2	TRBV21-1	-	CASQESNTGELFF	TGTGCCAGTCAGGAATCGAACACCGGGGAGCTGTTTTTT
-	TRBJ1-3	TRBV7-9	-	CASGRSSDVSGNTIYF	TGTGCCAGCGGCCGCTCGTCGGACGTCTCTGGAAACACCATATATTTT
-	TRBJ1-4	TRBV7-2	-	CASRSYSATNEKLFF	TGTGCCAGTAGGAGTTACAGTGCAACTAATGAAAAACTGTTTTTT
-	TRBJ1-5	TRBV5-6	-	CASSLGRTSQPQHF	TGTGCCAGCAGCTTGGGCAGGACTTCCCAGCCCCAGCATTTT
TRBD1	TRBJ2-7	TRBV5-6	-	CASSEGQGISEQYF	TGTGCCAGCAGCGAAGGACAGGGAATTAGCGAGCAGTACTTC
-	TRBJ1-5	TRBV7-9	-	CASSLGGNYQPQHF	TGTGCCAGCAGCTTAGGGGGCAACTATCAGCCCCAGCATTTT
TRBD1	TRBJ1-2	TRBV9	-	CASSVWLQGGGYTF	TGTGCCAGCAGCGTATGGCTACAGGGGGGAGGCTACACCTTC
-	TRBJ1-1	TRBV7-6	-	CASSLVGTAVNTEAFF	TGTGCCAGCAGCTTAGTAGGAACAGCCGTGAACACTGAAGCTTTCTTT
-	TRBJ2-5	TRBV4-1	-	CASSPGSTGRETQYF	TGCGCCAGCAGCCCCGGCTCGACAGGGAGGGAGACCCAGTACTTC
-	TRBJ2-7	TRBV15	-	CATSPGLVHEQYF	TGTGCCACCAGCCCGGGATTAGTCCACGAGCAGTACTTC
TRBD1	TRBJ2-7	TRBV7-3	-	CASSLSPGTGDYEQYF	TGTGCCAGCAGCCTTTCGCCCGGGACAGGGGACTACGAGCAGTACTTC
-	TRBJ2-2	TRBV14	-	CASSQDTVRGANTGELFF	TGTGCCAGCAGCCAAGATACGGTGCGGGGCGCGAACACCGGGGAGCTGTTTTTT
-	TRBJ1-5	TRBV14	-	CASSQDSRDDQPQHF	TGTGCCAGCAGCCAAGACTCCAGGGACGATCAGCCCCAGCATTTT
-	TRBJ1-1	TRBV5-1	-	CASSLEGNTEAFF	TGCGCCAGCAGCTTGGAGGGGAACACTGAAGCTTTCTTT
TRBD2	TRBJ2-1	TRBV4-1	-	CASSQDRVSGSTEQFF	TGCGCCAGCAGCCAAGATCGGGTTAGCGGGAGTACTGAGCAGTTCTTC
-	TRBJ2-2	TRBV4-3	few	CASSQDQGPGELFF	TGCGCCAGCAGCCAAGATCAGGGCCCCGGGGAGCTGTTTTTT
TRBD1	TRBJ2-3	TRBV10-3	-	CAISDAQGKGGTDTQYF	TGTGCCATCAGTGACGCACAGGGGAAGGGGGGCACAGATACGCAGTATTTT
TRBD1	TRBJ2-7	TRBV15	-	CATSTRTGGHYEQYF	TGTGCCACCAGCACCCGGACAGGGGGCCACTACGAGCAGTACTTC
-	TRBJ2-7	TRBV23-1	-	CASSQLATPSSYEQYF	TGCGCCAGCAGTCAATTAGCGACACCCAGCTCCTACGAGCAGTACTTC
-	TRBJ1-6	TRBV6-4	once	CASTKTEASYNSPLHF	TGTGCCAGCACCAAAACAGAAGCCTCCTATAATTCACCCCTCCACTTT
-	TRBJ1-2	TRBV5-1	once	CASSLVGQGRGNYGYTF	TGCGCCAGCAGCTTGGTGGGACAAGGCCGGGGAAACTATGGCTACACCTTC
TRBD2	TRBJ2-1	TRBV19	-	CASNTGLSGWPLSYNEQFF	TGTGCCAGTAATACGGGCCTTAGCGGGTGGCCTCTATCCTACAATGAGCAGTTCTTC
-	TRBJ2-1	TRBV9	-	CASSTQNGGGSYNEQFF	TGTGCCAGCAGCACCCAAAACGGTGGCGGCAGCTACAATGAGCAGTTCTTC
TRBD2	TRBJ2-1	TRBV2	once	CASLWASGSRNEQFF	TGTGCCAGCCTCTGGGCTAGCGGGAGTAGGAATGAGCAGTTCTTC
-	TRBJ1-3	TRBV6-6	-	CASSYRPANSGNTIYF	TGTGCCAGCAGTTATCGGCCGGCTAACTCTGGAAACACCATATATTTT
-	TRBJ2-2	TRBV2	-	CASSGQGGTGELFF	TGTGCCAGCAGTGGACAGGGAGGCACCGGGGAGCTGTTTTTT
-	TRBJ1-2	TRBV5-1	-	CASTRGGRDYGYTF	TGCGCCAGCACCCGGGGGGGCAGAGACTATGGCTACACCTTC
-	TRBJ1-2	TRBV7-2	-	CASSLVVDGYTF	TGTGCTAGCAGCTTAGTTGTAGATGGCTACACCTTC
TRBD2	TRBJ2-1	TRBV4-3	-	CASSQESSIEREKFF	TGCGCCAGCAGCCAAGAATCTTCAATAGAGCGGGAGAAGTTCTTC
-	TRBJ1-2	TRBV28	-	CAWSRGVGGYTF	TGTGCCTGGTCCCGGGGGGTAGGTGGCTACACCTTC
-	TRBJ2-5	TRBV7-2	once	CASSPTHQAAQETQYF	TGTGCCAGCAGCCCAACTCACCAGGCGGCACAAGAGACCCAGTACTTC
-	TRBJ2-7	TRBV5-4	-	CASSLRGQSYEQYF	TGTGCCAGCAGCTTGCGTGGACAGAGCTACGAGCAGTACTTC
TRBD1	TRBJ2-7	TRBV28	-	CASSNRDRANYEQYF	TGTGCCAGCAGCAACCGGGACAGGGCCAACTACGAGCAGTACTTC
-	TRBJ2-3	TRBV5-5	-	CASSLGLDGDTQYF	TGTGCCAGCAGCTTGGGACTAGACGGAGATACGCAGTATTTT
TRBD2	TRBJ2-3	TRBV6-6	-	CASGTSGDTQYF	TGTGCCAGCGGGACTAGCGGCGATACGCAGTATTTT
TRBD1	TRBJ2-5	TRBV6-1	-	CATAGQGIGETQYF	TGTGCCACCGCGGGACAGGGAATAGGAGAGACCCAGTACTTC
-	TRBJ1-1	TRBV21-1	-	CASSKGGRRKPEAFF	TGTGCCAGCAGCAAAGGGGGGCGCCGAAAACCTGAAGCTTTCTTT